This T cell receptor beta chain appears in the sequencing data of a study of blood T cell repertoires in COVID-19. Overall study: Acute and convalescent COVID-19 specimens originated in the United States, Italy and Spain. T cells, B-cell-depleted T cells, or PBMCs supplied cDNA or gDNA.

V gave up 3 bases and J gave up 0 bases, with 12 bases separating them. Germline CDR1 MDHEN, CDR2 SYDVKM. The CDR3 contains 15 residues. Profiled with immunoSEQ multiplex PCR; TCRdb holds only in-frame clones, not every one. Of 200,000 or so clones in the sample, 75% to 85% are singletons; the top ten hold approximately 2%. The clonotype comes from a man aged 40-55 years who had recovered from COVID-19. This chain links TRBV28 with TRBJ2-7; D not certain. The specimen was peripheral blood. The CDR3 loop reads CASSLAGQPSYEQYF. As DNA, the CDR3 is TGTGCCAGCAGTTTGGCAGGCCAGCCCTCCTACGAGCAGTACTTC.